These T cell receptor beta chains were read from a single sample in a study of type 1 regulatory T cells. Antigen specificity for these receptors is unknown. Each CDR3 protein gets one entry after TCRdb re-called the reads with MiXCR. The sample lists around 64,000 distinct CDR3 sequences, about 20% occurring once. Material: cultured type 1 regulatory T (Tr1) cells, either the whole culture or a sorted fraction (not recorded which). The source of these receptors is a human donor in good health. CDR3s include the opening cysteine and the closing phenylalanine or tryptophan. A D gene is named only where the DNA matches it firmly. For some rows the clone size is stated as once, few or many, or as a class when expanded; others skip it.

size | J | V | length | D | CDR3 | DNA
. | TRBJ2-2 | TRBV20-1 | 16 | . | CSAGPSQRTIGGELFF | TGCAGTGCTGGTCCTTCACAGCGTACTATCGGCGGGGAGCTGTTTTTT
. | TRBJ2-5 | TRBV5-1 | 16 | TRBD2 | CASSMMTSGTPGEQYF | TGCGCCAGCAGCATGATGACTAGCGGAACCCCGGGTGAGCAGTACTTC
few | TRBJ1-1 | TRBV29-1 | 13 | . | CSVEWGSNTEAFF | TGCAGCGTTGAGTGGGGTAGCAACACTGAAGCTTTCTTT
. | TRBJ1-6 | TRBV12-3/TRBV12-4 | 14 | TRBD1 | CASSSETGNSPLHF | TGTGCCAGCAGTTCCGAGACAGGGAATTCACCCCTCCACTTT
many | TRBJ2-1 | TRBV12-3/TRBV12-4 | 11 | . | CASSLRQKQFF | TGTGCCAGCAGTTTGAGGCAGAAGCAGTTCTTC
. | TRBJ2-5 | TRBV9 | 17 | TRBD2 | CASSVGAGLAVKETQYF | TGTGCCAGCAGCGTAGGAGCGGGACTAGCGGTGAAAGAGACCCAGTACTTC
. | TRBJ2-5 | TRBV29-1 | 12 | . | CSVIPDGETQYF | TGCAGCGTTATCCCTGACGGAGAGACCCAGTACTTC
few | TRBJ2-7 | TRBV5-1 | 12 | . | CASSLEDYEQYF | TGCGCCAGCAGCTTGGAGGACTACGAGCAGTACTTC
. | TRBJ2-2 | TRBV9 | 19 | TRBD1 | CASSVAELIGTGGTGELFF | TGTGCCAGCAGCGTAGCCGAGCTGATCGGGACAGGGGGAACCGGGGAGCTGTTTTTT
. | TRBJ2-1 | TRBV24-1 | 16 | . | CATSATRVVMSDEQFF | TGTGCCACCAGTGCGACTCGCGTGGTTATGTCGGATGAGCAGTTCTTC
. | TRBJ1-1 | TRBV27 | 13 | . | CASSFKLNTEAFF | TGTGCCAGCAGTTTTAAGTTGAACACTGAAGCTTTCTTT
. | TRBJ2-1 | TRBV20-1 | 15 | . | CSAISARENYNEQLF | TGCAGTGCTATATCCGCCCGGGAGAACTACAATGAGCAGCTCTTC
. | TRBJ1-4 | TRBV18 | 13 | TRBD1 | CASSQGDQEKLFF | TGTGCCAGCTCGCAGGGGGATCAAGAAAAACTGTTTTTT
few | TRBJ2-3 | TRBV28 | 16 | TRBD2 | CASSVAGGSSTDTQYF | TGTGCCAGCAGTGTTGCTGGCGGGAGTAGCACAGATACGCAGTATTTT